This TCR beta chain was retrieved from a study of CXCR3-negative and CXCR3-positive naive CD8 T cells. TRB cDNA was prepared as libraries by UMI-labeled 5' RACE. TCRdb re-analyzed the 5' RACE reads; it lists each CDR3 protein once, without DNA. The sample totals about 130,000 distinct CDR3 sequences; its top ten clones hold 0.45% to 0.6%. The study, taken as a whole, reports: Much lower diversity was found in memory CD8+ cells, while both naive subsets had comparably high diversity.

Germline CDR1 is SQVTM and CDR2 is ANQGSEA. The CDR3 has 13 residues. CD45RO-CCR7+CD27+CD95- expression identified naive CD8+ T cells. Of note for this clonotype: Its antigen is still unknown.

The chain links TRBV29-1 to TRBJ2-7; checking the TCRdb D call of TRBD1 is not possible without DNA. The TCR originated in a human donor in good health. Some clones in this sample may be carry-over from other donors' samples. Material for sequencing was naive CXCR3- CD8+ T cells from blood. The sample's subset: CD45RO-CCR7+CD27+CD95- naive CD8+ T cells lacking CXCR3 (TNR3-). The chain's CDR3 is CSVHTGEAYEQYF.